This entry features one T cell receptor (beta chain) sequence. Germline V gives CDR1 GTSNPN, CDR2 SVGIG (reference sequence). V was clipped by 2 bases and J by 3 bases, with 8 bases between them. The CDR3 runs 13 residues. Repertoires were generated with immunoSEQ multiplex PCR, while TCRdb's copy carries only in-frame clones and drops some. The sample yields around 100,000 clones, 85% to 90% seen once. The record originates from a study of OX40 agonist ivuxolimab in advanced cancers. Study at large: Patients got intravenous ivuxolimab at 0.01 to 10 mg/kg every 2 weeks. Checkpoint inhibitors had been given previously to 40% of patients.

The chain joins TRBV30 to TRBJ1-5; D is undetermined. This TCR was recovered from an adult with an advanced solid tumor such as melanoma, head and neck, liver or kidney cancer. Sequences were derived from CD4+ or CD8+ T cells sorted from blood, sampled in a trial of the OX40 agonist ivuxolimab. The CDR3 DNA reads as TGTGCCTGGAGTTGGGGAGACAATCAGCCCCAGCATTTT. It yields the protein CAWSWGDNQPQHF.